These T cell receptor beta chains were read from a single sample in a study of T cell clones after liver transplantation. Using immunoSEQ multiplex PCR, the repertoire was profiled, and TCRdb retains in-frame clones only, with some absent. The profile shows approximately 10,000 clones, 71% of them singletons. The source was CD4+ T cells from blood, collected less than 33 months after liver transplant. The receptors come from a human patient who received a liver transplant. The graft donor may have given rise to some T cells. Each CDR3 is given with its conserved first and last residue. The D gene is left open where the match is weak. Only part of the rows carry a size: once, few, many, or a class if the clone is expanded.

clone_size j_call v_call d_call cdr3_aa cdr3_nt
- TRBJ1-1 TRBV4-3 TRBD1 CASSQVTGKNTEAFF TGCGCCAGCAGCCAAGTGACAGGGAAGAACACTGAAGCTTTCTTT
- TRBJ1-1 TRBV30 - CAWSTLMNTEAFF TGTGCCTGGAGTACCTTAATGAACACTGAAGCTTTCTTT
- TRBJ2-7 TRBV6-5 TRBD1 CASSNRDRPYEQYF TGTGCCAGCAGTAACCGGGACAGACCCTACGAGCAGTACTTC
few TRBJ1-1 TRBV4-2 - CASSQGAGGEAFF TGTGCCAGCAGCCAAGGGGCGGGGGGCGAAGCTTTCTTT
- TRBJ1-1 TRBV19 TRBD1 CASSMTGMNTEAFF TGTGCCAGTAGTATGACAGGGATGAACACTGAAGCTTTCTTT
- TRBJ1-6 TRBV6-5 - CASTPESQASPLHF TGTGCCAGCACCCCCGAAAGTCAGGCTTCACCCCTCCACTTT
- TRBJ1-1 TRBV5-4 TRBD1 CASSFSGGPNTEAFF TGTGCCAGCAGCTTTTCAGGGGGCCCCAACACTGAAGCTTTCTTT
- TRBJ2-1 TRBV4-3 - CASSQESRGQNEQFF TGCGCCAGCAGCCAAGAGTCACGAGGACAGAATGAGCAGTTCTTC
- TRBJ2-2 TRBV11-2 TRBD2 CASRRGLADTGELFF TGTGCCAGCAGAAGAGGACTAGCGGATACCGGGGAGCTGTTTTTT
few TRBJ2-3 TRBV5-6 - CASSLARTNTDTQYF TGTGCCAGCAGCTTGGCACGGACTAACACAGATACGCAGTATTTT
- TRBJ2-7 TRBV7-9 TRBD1 CAGDRGPYEQYF TGTGCCGGGGACAGGGGACCCTACGAGCAGTACTTC
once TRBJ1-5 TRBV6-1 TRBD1 CASSVTGGNQPQHF TGTGCCAGCAGTGTTACAGGGGGCAATCAGCCCCAGCATTTT
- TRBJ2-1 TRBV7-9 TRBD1 CASSLVGTGTNEQFF TGTGCCAGCAGCTTAGTGGGGACAGGGACCAATGAGCAGTTCTTC
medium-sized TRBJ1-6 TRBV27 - CASSLSTNGVSPLHF TGTGCCAGCAGTTTATCAACTAACGGGGTGTCACCCCTCCACTTT
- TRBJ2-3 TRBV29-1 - CSAGAGLGGTDTQYF TGCAGCGCTGGAGCCGGCCTCGGCGGCACAGATACGCAGTATTTT
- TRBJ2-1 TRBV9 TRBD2 CASSALLAGARDEQFF TGTGCCAGCAGCGCGCTACTAGCGGGAGCTAGAGATGAGCAGTTCTTC
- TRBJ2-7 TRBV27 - CASSPRGTLFYEQYF TGTGCCAGCAGCCCTAGGGGGACATTATTCTACGAGCAGTACTTC
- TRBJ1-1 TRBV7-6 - CASSPEGTEAFF TGTGCCAGCAGCCCAGAAGGAACTGAAGCTTTCTTT
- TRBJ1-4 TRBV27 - CASSLGGKIGKLFF TGTGCCAGCAGTTTAGGGGGTAAAATCGGAAAACTGTTTTTT
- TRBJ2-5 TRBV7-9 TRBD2 CASSGRLAGGPETQYF TGTGCCAGCAGCGGCCGACTAGCGGGGGGGCCGGAGACCCAGTACTTC
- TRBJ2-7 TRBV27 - CASSLTPAYEQYF TGTGCCAGCAGTTTGACACCCGCCTACGAGCAGTACTTC
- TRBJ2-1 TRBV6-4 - CASSDSGGGSYNEQFF TGTGCCAGCAGTGACTCGGGGGGAGGCTCCTACAATGAGCAGTTCTTC
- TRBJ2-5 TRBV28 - CASSFVRLLGETQYF TGTGCCAGCAGTTTCGTTAGGCTATTGGGGGAGACCCAGTACTTC
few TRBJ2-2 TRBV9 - CASSVASRTGELFF TGTGCCAGCAGCGTAGCTTCGCGAACCGGGGAGCTGTTTTTT
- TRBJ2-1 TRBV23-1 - CASSQSGVVNEQFF TGCGCCAGCAGTCAATCGGGAGTTGTAAATGAGCAGTTCTTC
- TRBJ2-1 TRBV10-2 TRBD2 CASSPAGATGEQFF TGCGCCAGCAGTCCGGCGGGAGCGACCGGTGAGCAGTTCTTC
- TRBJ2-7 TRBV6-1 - CASSLGYEQYF TGTGCCAGCAGTTTGGGGTACGAGCAGTACTTC
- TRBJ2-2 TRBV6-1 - CASSDRQNTGELFF TGTGCCAGCAGTGATCGGCAGAACACCGGGGAGCTGTTTTTT
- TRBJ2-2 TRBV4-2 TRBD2 CASSRLAGDTGELFF TGTGCCAGCAGCAGACTAGCGGGGGACACCGGGGAGCTGTTTTTT